These T cell receptor beta chains were read from a single sample in a study of somatic mutations in cytotoxic T cells in rheumatoid arthritis. Assay used: immunoSEQ multiplex PCR; TCRdb lists only in-frame clones, some missing. The sample comprises fewer than 20,000 clones, 60% to 80% of which are singletons, and about 10% rests with the top ten. The sample comprised CD8+ T cells sorted from blood. Every receptor here comes from an adult with rheumatoid arthritis. Each CDR3 is given with its conserved first and last residue. The order of the fields is D gene, V gene, clone size, CDR3 length, J gene, CDR3 DNA, CDR3 protein. The D gene is left open where the match is weak. Clone size appears in some rows only: once, few, many, or a class for an expanded clone.

>NA|TRBV30|NA|13|TRBJ2-7
TGTGCCTGGACCACGGACGGTCCCTACGAGCAGTACTTC
CAWTTDGPYEQYF
>NA|TRBV4-1|NA|13|TRBJ1-5
TGCGCCAGCAGCCGTGTGGGCAATCAGCCCCAGCATTTT
CASSRVGNQPQHF
>NA|TRBV28|NA|16|TRBJ2-5
TGTGCCAGCAGTGACCTACGGTGGAGGAGGAAAGAGACCCAGTACTTC
CASSDLRWRRKETQYF
>TRBD1|TRBV10-1|NA|14|TRBJ2-3
TGCGCCAGCAGTGATGAAACAGGGGCAGATACGCAGTATTTT
CASSDETGADTQYF
>TRBD1|TRBV9|NA|14|TRBJ2-7
TGTGCCAGCAGCCCGCGGACAGGATCCTACGAGCAGTACTTC
CASSPRTGSYEQYF
>NA|TRBV9|NA|13|TRBJ1-3
TGTGCCAGCAGCGTAGACGGAAAGGACACCATATATTTT
CASSVDGKDTIYF
>TRBD1|TRBV28|NA|17|TRBJ2-6
TGTGCCAGCAGCAACCGGGACAGGGACTCTGGGGCCAACGTCCTGACTTTC
CASSNRDRDSGANVLTF
>NA|TRBV10-2|NA|11|TRBJ2-2
TGCGCCAGCAGTGATACCGGGGAGCTGTTTTTT
CASSDTGELFF
>TRBD2|TRBV7-9|NA|14|TRBJ2-7
TGTGCCAGCAGCTTAGAACGGGGGGTGGGCGAGCAGTACTTC
CASSLERGVGEQYF
>NA|TRBV11-2|few|15|TRBJ2-7
TGTGCCAGCAGCTTAGATATGGGGGGTTCCTACGAGCAGTACTTC
CASSLDMGGSYEQYF
>NA|TRBV6-1|NA|12|TRBJ1-6
TGTGCCAGCCGCCAGGGTTATTCACCCCTCCACTTT
CASRQGYSPLHF
>TRBD2|TRBV7-9|NA|15|TRBJ2-2
TGTGCCAGCAGCCCTCGAGTGGGAGGGTCCGGGGAGCTGTTTTTT
CASSPRVGGSGELFF
>NA|TRBV6-8|NA|17|TRBJ1-5
TGTGCCAGCAGAGGGGTCCTGGACGGAAATAGCAATCAGCCCCAGCATTTT
CASRGVLDGNSNQPQHF
>NA|TRBV19|NA|17|TRBJ2-2
TGTGCCAGTAGTAACCCCCCGGGACCAGAGGGTCCCGGGGAGCTGTTTTTT
CASSNPPGPEGPGELFF
>NA|TRBV14|NA|14|TRBJ2-5
TGTGCCAGCAGCCAAGAGGTTCACCAAGAGACCCAGTACTTC
CASSQEVHQETQYF
>NA|TRBV28|NA|11|TRBJ2-4
TGTGCCAGCAGTTGGAAAAACATTCAGTACTTC
CASSWKNIQYF
>NA|TRBV28|NA|14|TRBJ1-6
TGTGCCAGCACCTATGACAGGTTCAACTCACCCCTCCACTTT
CASTYDRFNSPLHF
>NA|TRBV7-9|NA|15|TRBJ2-4
TGTGCCAGCAGCTTGGATTATGCTCGCAAAAACATTCAGTACTTC
CASSLDYARKNIQYF
>NA|TRBV2|NA|11|TRBJ1-1
TGTGCCAGCAACTTGAACACTGAAGCTTTCTTT
CASNLNTEAFF
>NA|TRBV19|NA|14|TRBJ1-2
TGTGCCAGTAGTATACAGGGGTCTAACTATGGCTACACCTTC
CASSIQGSNYGYTF
>TRBD2|TRBV6-1|NA|14|TRBJ2-3
TGTGCCAGCAGTGGTCTAGCGGGGGCAGATACGCAGTATTTT
CASSGLAGADTQYF
>TRBD1|TRBV7-8|NA|18|TRBJ1-3
TGTGCCAGCAGCCGACTACAGACAGGGCCTCACTCTGGAAACACCATATATTTT
CASSRLQTGPHSGNTIYF
>TRBD2|TRBV28|NA|14|TRBJ2-7
TGTGCCAGCAGTTGGACTAGCGGGGCATACGAGCAGTACTTC
CASSWTSGAYEQYF
>TRBD1|TRBV29-1|few|13|TRBJ1-1
TGCAGCGTTCACCACAGGGGGTACACTGAAGCTTTCTTT
CSVHHRGYTEAFF
>TRBD2|TRBV5-4|once|15|TRBJ2-5
TGTGCCAGCAGCTTGGCGGCGGGGGGGCCTGAGACCCAGTACTTC
CASSLAAGGPETQYF
>TRBD1|TRBV28|NA|16|TRBJ2-5
TGTGCCAGCAGTGAAACCGGGACAGAGCCTCAAGAGACCCAGTACTTC
CASSETGTEPQETQYF
>NA|TRBV6-5|NA|16|TRBJ1-1
TGTGCCAGCAGTTACTCGTATGGGGCAAGGGACACTGAAGCTTTCTTT
CASSYSYGARDTEAFF